This TCR beta chain was sequenced in a study of T cells in Graves' hyperthyroidism and ophthalmopathy. Using RNA transcripts as the source, TCR beta CDR3 regions were amplified. First-round RT-PCR with HTBI primers amplified the TCR CDR3 region. Via MiXCR, TCRdb re-called the multiplex PCR reads, giving one row per CDR3 protein. The repertoire holds around 200,000 distinct CDR3 sequences, with 15% to 20% as singletons. This clonotype was recorded many times. Among the patients, aged 18 to 65, hyperthyroidism was newly diagnosed and had lasted under 2 months. This CDR3 spans 13 amino acids. CDR1 is DFQATT, CDR2 SNEGSKA, per germline (reference sequence). The V end was cut by 1 base, the J end by 5 bases, with 6 bases between.

Sequencing was carried out using blood. V and J are TRBV20-1 and TRBJ1-6, with a possible D match to TRBD1 (6 bases). This clonotype originated in a man aged 35 to 55 with Graves' hyperthyroidism. The CDR3 protein is CSARGDNNSPLHF. CDR3 DNA sequence: TGCAGTGCTAGAGGGGACAATAATTCACCCCTCCACTTT.